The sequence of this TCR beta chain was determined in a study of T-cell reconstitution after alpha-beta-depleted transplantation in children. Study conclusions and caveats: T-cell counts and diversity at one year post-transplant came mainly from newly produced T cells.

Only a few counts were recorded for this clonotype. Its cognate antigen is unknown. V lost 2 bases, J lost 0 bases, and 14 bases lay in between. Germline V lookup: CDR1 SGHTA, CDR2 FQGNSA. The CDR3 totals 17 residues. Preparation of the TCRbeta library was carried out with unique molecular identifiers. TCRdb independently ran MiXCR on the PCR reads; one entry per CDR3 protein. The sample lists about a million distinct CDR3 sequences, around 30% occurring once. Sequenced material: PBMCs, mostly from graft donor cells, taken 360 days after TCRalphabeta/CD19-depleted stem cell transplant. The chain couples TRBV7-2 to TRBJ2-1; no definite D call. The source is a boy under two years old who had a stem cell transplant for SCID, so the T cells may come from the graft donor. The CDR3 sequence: CASSLYRAQSSYNEQFF. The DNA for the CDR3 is TGTGCCAGCAGCTTATACCGGGCCCAAAGCTCCTACAATGAGCAGTTCTTC.